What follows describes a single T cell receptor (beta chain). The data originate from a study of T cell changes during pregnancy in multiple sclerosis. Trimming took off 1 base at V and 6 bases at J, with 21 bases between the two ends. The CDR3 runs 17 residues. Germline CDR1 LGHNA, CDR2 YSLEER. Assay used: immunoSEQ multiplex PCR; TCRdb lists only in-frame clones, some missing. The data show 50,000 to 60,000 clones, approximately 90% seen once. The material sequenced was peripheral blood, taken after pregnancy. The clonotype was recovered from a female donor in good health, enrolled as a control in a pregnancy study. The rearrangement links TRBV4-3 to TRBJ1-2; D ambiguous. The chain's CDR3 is CASSQVSPAGGLHGYTF. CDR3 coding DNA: TGCGCCAGCAGCCAAGTTTCGCCGGCAGGAGGTCTTCATGGCTACACCTTC.